Below, 26 T cell receptor beta chains from the same sample are listed, as sequenced in a study of blood T cell repertoires in COVID-19. TCRdb's table, derived via immunoSEQ multiplex PCR, lists solely in-frame clones and lacks some. This table holds some 95,000 clones, about 90% found once. Material for sequencing was peripheral blood. The source is a human donor with active COVID-19. The donor label of this sample is uncertain.

This clone was seen more than once but under ten times. V gene TRBV14 combines with J gene TRBJ2-1; 8 bases map to TRBD2. J gave up 4 bases and V 0 bases, and 5 bases lay outside the gene matches. This CDR3 contains 16 residues. From germline, CDR1 is SGHDN and CDR2 FVKESK. Here the CDR3 DNA reads TGTGCCAGCAGCCAAGATCCTAGCGGGCGGTACAATGAGCAGTTCTTC. Encoded protein: CASSQDPSGRYNEQFF. Based on the CDR3 plus reference TRBV14 and TRBJ2-1, the full variable domain is EAGVTQFPSHSVIEKGQTVTLRCDPISGHDNLYWYRRVMGKEIKFLLHFVKESKQDESGMPNNRFLAERTGGTYSTLKVQPAELEDSGVYFCASSQDPSGRYNEQFFGPGTRLTVL.

This clone appeared once. The genes are TRBV5-6 and TRBJ2-7, with 7 bases matching TRBD2. Germline CDR1 reads SGHDT; CDR2 reads YYEEEE. V trimming: 4 bases; J trimming: 1 base; junction bases outside the gene matches: 8. The CDR3 sequence is 15 residues long. CDR3 nucleotide sequence: TGTGCCAGCAGCGCCGGAGCGGGGCCGTCCTACGAGCAGTACTTC. Translation: CASSAGAGPSYEQYF.

CDR3 nucleotides: TGTGCCAGCAGTGAGGTCACAGACGGAATGAACACTGAAGCTTTCTTT. Protein sequence: CASSEVTDGMNTEAFF. The chain links TRBV6-1 to TRBJ1-1; D is unclear. The CDR3 spans 16 residues. CDR1 is MNHNS and CDR2 is SASEGT in the germline V gene. Trimming left V 3 bases short and J 0 bases short, with 14 bases between.

V and J are TRBV19 and TRBJ2-3, with D possibly TRBD1 on 5 matching bases. Trimming took off 6 bases at V and 0 bases at J, with 10 bases between the two ends. Per germline, CDR1 LNHDA and CDR2 SQIVND (reference sequence). The CDR3 consists of 14 residues. Here the CDR3 DNA reads TGTGCCAGTAGGCAGACAGAGAGCACAGATACGCAGTATTTT. It codes for CASRQTESTDTQYF.

The rearrangement joins TRBV5-1 to TRBJ2-1, with 10 bases matching TRBD1. CDR3 length: 15 residues. The germline V gene has CDR1 SGHRS and CDR2 YFSETQ. V lost 3 bases and J lost 4; bases outside the gene matches: 4. The DNA for the CDR3 is TGCGCCAGCAGCTGGGGACAGGGGCGATACAATGAGCAGTTCTTC. It encodes CASSWGQGRYNEQFF.

This clone was recorded only once. The rearrangement joins TRBV12-5 to TRBJ1-6; 7 bases align to TRBD1. The CDR3 extends over 16 amino acids. V shed 1 base and J 7 bases; nucleotides not matched to a gene: 7. Germline CDR1 reads LGHNT; CDR2 reads FRNRAP. Here the CDR3 DNA reads TGTGCTAGTGGTTTGGGGATGGGACAGACAAATTCACCCCTCCACTTT. Translated: CASGLGMGQTNSPLHF.

The chain is built from TRBV7-2 and TRBJ2-3; a possible D gene is TRBD1 (6 bases). V dropped 5 bases and J dropped 6 bases, with 15 bases sitting between them. The V gene's germline CDR1 is SGHTA and CDR2 FQGNSA. The CDR3 loop spans 14 amino acids. The CDR3 nucleotides read TGTGCCAGCAGCCTAGGGACACTTGGGGATACGCAGTATTTT. Its translation: CASSLGTLGDTQYF.

This chain joins TRBV11-2 and TRBJ1-5; no reliable D call. Germline loops: CDR1 SGHAT, CDR2 FQNNGV. V was shortened by 0 bases and J by 7 bases, with 7 bases between the two germline ends. The CDR3 length is 13 residues. The CDR3 here is CASSLDQRQPQHF. CDR3 DNA: TGTGCCAGCAGCTTAGATCAGCGGCAGCCCCAGCATTTT.

CDR3 residues: CASSITGTRGGRTEAFF. Written as DNA, the CDR3 is TGTGCCAGCAGTATCACCGGGACAAGGGGTGGCAGGACTGAAGCTTTCTTT. V is TRBV28 and J is TRBJ1-1; D possibly corresponds to TRBD1 (6 bases). Germline V CDR1 and CDR2: MDHEN, SYDVKM. With 5 bases removed from V and 5 bases from J, the gap between germline ends came to 24 bases. The CDR3 runs 17 residues.

This clone was seen only once. The chain carries TRBV9 and TRBJ2-7; the match to TRBD1 covers 8 bases. Germline V gene sequence: CDR1 SGDLS, CDR2 YYNGEE. Unmatched junction bases numbered 4, after V lost 3 bases and J lost 2 bases. The CDR3 sequence is 14 residues long. The CDR3 is CASSGTGLTYEQYF. CDR3 sequence (DNA): TGTGCCAGCAGCGGGACAGGGTTAACCTACGAGCAGTACTTC.

J is TRBJ2-7 and V is TRBV11-1; D unclear. The CDR3 sequence is 15 residues long. The germline CDR1 and CDR2 sequences are SGHAT and FQDESV (reference sequence). V gave up 6 bases and J gave up 0 bases, with 15 bases separating them. The CDR3 nucleotides read TGTGCCAGCAGGCCTTCGGCATGGAGCTCCTACGAGCAGTACTTC. Amino acids: CASRPSAWSSYEQYF. Based on the CDR3 plus reference TRBV11-1 and TRBJ2-7, the full variable domain is EAEVAQSPRYKITEKSQAVAFWCDPISGHATLYWYRQILGQGPELLVQFQDESVVDDSQLPKDRFSAERLKGVDSTLKIQPAELGDSAMYLCASRPSAWSSYEQYFGPGTRLTVT.

The rearrangement joins TRBV3-1 (or the pseudogene TRBV3-2) to TRBJ1-2; the D gene is possibly TRBD1 (6 bases). Germline lookup yields CDR1 LGHDT and CDR2 YNNKEL (reference sequence). The CDR3 is 12 amino acids. Trimming stripped 4 bases from V and 7 bases from J, with 10 bases between. The CDR3 DNA reads as TGTGCCAGCAGCCCACAGGGAAGTGGCTACACCTTC. This sequence encodes CASSPQGSGYTF.

The chain carries TRBV4-3 and TRBJ2-7; 12 bases align to TRBD2. The CDR3 covers 18 residues. CDR1 is LGHNA and CDR2 is YSLEER in the germline V gene. V lost 0 bases, J lost 2 bases, and 8 bases stayed unmatched. The CDR3 DNA sequence: TGCGCCAGCAGCCAAGAGCTGACTAGCGGGGGTACCCCCTACGAGCAGTACTTC. Translating it yields CASSQELTSGGTPYEQYF.

This chain joins TRBV25-1 and TRBJ2-5; 7 bases align to TRBD2. The CDR3 consists of 15 residues. CDR1 and CDR2 (germline): MGHDK, SYGVNS. V gave up 8 bases and J gave up 0 bases; unmatched junction bases: 9. This CDR3 is CASHSSGLYQETQYF. The CDR3 DNA reads TGTGCCAGCCACTCTAGCGGTTTGTACCAAGAGACCCAGTACTTC.

V and J are TRBV7-2 and TRBJ1-1, with 8 nucleotides matching TRBD1. Looked up from germline, CDR1 is SGHTA and CDR2 is FQGNSA. With 3 bases clipped from V and 5 bases from J, the junction kept 20 bases outside the gene matches. The CDR3 runs to 19 residues. CDR3 in DNA: TGTGCCAGCAGCTTTTGGGGGCCGGCAGGGGGCGCGGATTTTACTGAAGCTTTCTTT. This codes for CASSFWGPAGGADFTEAFF.

The V gene is TRBV7-6, the J gene TRBJ2-5; 7 bases map to TRBD1. Germline V gives CDR1 SGHVS, CDR2 FNYEAQ. V dropped 5 bases and J dropped 4; count of bases not matched to a gene: 7. The CDR3 is 14 amino acids. The CDR3 DNA follows: TGTGCCAGCAGCCCTACAGGGGTACGAGAGACCCAGTACTTC. The encoded protein is CASSPTGVRETQYF.

The sample holds one count of this clone. This chain links TRBV19 with TRBJ2-1; D not resolved. Germline V gene lookup returns CDR1 LNHDA and CDR2 SQIVND (reference sequence). Trimming shortened V by 5 bases and J by 7 bases, and 12 bases separated the two germline ends. This CDR3 has 13 residues. CDR3 in DNA: TGTGCCAGTAGTGGAGACCAGAGGAATGAGCAGTTCTTC. As protein: CASSGDQRNEQFF.

This sequence joins TRBV6-6 and TRBJ2-3; TRBD1 matches at 9 bases. The V and J ends lost 0 bases and 3 bases, in that order; junction bases with no gene match: 1. Germline V gene sequence: CDR1 MNHNY, CDR2 SVGAGI (reference sequence). This CDR3 is built from 15 residues. The CDR3 region has the DNA TGTGCCAGCAGTTACTCGGGACAGGGAACAGATACGCAGTATTTT. As protein: CASSYSGQGTDTQYF.

The V and J genes are TRBV28 and TRBJ2-1, with 9 bases aligning to TRBD1. The CDR3 is made up of 17 amino acids. V trimming: 6 bases; J trimming: 5 bases; junction bases outside the gene matches: 14. The germline gives CDR1 MDHEN, CDR2 SYDVKM. DNA of the CDR3: TGTGCCAGCAGCCCTACCCGGGACAGGGCTCCCCACAATGAGCAGTTCTTC. Translated: CASSPTRDRAPHNEQFF.

The chain combines TRBV9 with TRBJ1-3; unclear D gene. CDR3 size: 17 residues. Germline V lookup: CDR1 SGDLS, CDR2 YYNGEE. Between the trimmed V and J ends, which lost 0 bases and 0 bases, there was a span of 13 bases. This CDR3 reads CASSVAVEGNSGNTIYF. The CDR3, as DNA: TGTGCCAGCAGCGTAGCAGTCGAGGGTAACTCTGGAAACACCATATATTTT. The variable domain in full, completed from reference TRBV9 and TRBJ1-3, reads DSGVTQTPKHLITATGQRVTLRCSPRSGDLSVYWYQQSLDQGLQFLIQYYNGEERAKGNILERFSAQQFPDLHSELNLSSLELGDSALYFCASSVAVEGNSGNTIYFGEGSWLTVV.

This rearrangement joins TRBV4-1 to TRBJ2-7; a weak D match, TRBD1 (7 bases). This CDR3 has 14 amino acids. V was cut by 5 bases and J by 6 bases, with 17 bases left in between. The germline CDR1 and CDR2 sequences are MGHRA and YSYEKL. The CDR3 region is CASSLDRVGGEQYF. CDR3 nucleotide sequence: TGCGCCAGCAGCTTAGACAGGGTGGGGGGCGAGCAGTACTTC.

This sequence joins TRBV18 and TRBJ1-2, with 8 nucleotides matching TRBD1. The V gene end was trimmed by 1 base and the J gene end by 8 bases; junction bases not matched to a gene: 12. CDR1 is KGHSH and CDR2 is LQKENI in the germline V gene. This CDR3 is 16 amino acids long. CDR3 sequence reads: CASSPLPSRTGNGYTF. CDR3 nucleotide sequence: TGTGCCAGCTCACCACTACCCTCCAGGACAGGGAACGGCTACACCTTC.

The rearrangement uses TRBV11-3 and TRBJ2-2; TRBD2 matches 13 bases. The germline V gene has CDR1 SGHNT and CDR2 YENEEA. V lost 5 bases and J lost 2; bases outside the gene matches: 8. CDR3 length equals 18 residues. This chain's CDR3 is CASSVRGTSGINTGELFF. DNA of the CDR3: TGTGCCAGCAGCGTACGAGGGACTAGCGGGATAAACACCGGGGAGCTGTTTTTT.

J is TRBJ2-1 and V is TRBV5-6; 9 bases line up with TRBD2. Germline-derived CDR1 and CDR2 are SGHDT and YYEEEE. CDR3 length equals 17 residues. Germline trimming cut 4 bases from V and 6 bases from J; bases unmatched to any gene: 14. This CDR3 is CASSRTARAGGPNEQFF. The CDR3 bases are TGTGCCAGCAGCCGGACCGCCCGTGCGGGGGGGCCCAATGAGCAGTTCTTC.

The V and J genes are TRBV5-6 and TRBJ2-5, with D possibly matching TRBD1 (5 bases). The CDR3 is made up of 15 amino acids. Trimming cost V 1 base and J 5 bases, with 15 bases left between them. Germline V gene lookup returns CDR1 SGHDT and CDR2 YYEEEE. This chain's CDR3 is CASSLFRVQVETQYF. CDR3 nucleotides: TGTGCCAGCAGCTTGTTCAGGGTTCAAGTCGAGACCCAGTACTTC.

V and J are TRBV3-1 (or the pseudogene TRBV3-2) and TRBJ2-2; D is perhaps TRBD2 (6 bases). The CDR3 runs 15 residues. The V gene lost 5 bases and the J gene lost 2 bases, with 12 bases spanning the gap. The V gene's germline CDR1 is LGHDT and CDR2 YNNKEL (reference sequence). CDR3 bases: TGTGCCAGCAGCTCTCGGAGGGCAAACACCGGGGAGCTGTTTTTT. This translates into CASSSRRANTGELFF.